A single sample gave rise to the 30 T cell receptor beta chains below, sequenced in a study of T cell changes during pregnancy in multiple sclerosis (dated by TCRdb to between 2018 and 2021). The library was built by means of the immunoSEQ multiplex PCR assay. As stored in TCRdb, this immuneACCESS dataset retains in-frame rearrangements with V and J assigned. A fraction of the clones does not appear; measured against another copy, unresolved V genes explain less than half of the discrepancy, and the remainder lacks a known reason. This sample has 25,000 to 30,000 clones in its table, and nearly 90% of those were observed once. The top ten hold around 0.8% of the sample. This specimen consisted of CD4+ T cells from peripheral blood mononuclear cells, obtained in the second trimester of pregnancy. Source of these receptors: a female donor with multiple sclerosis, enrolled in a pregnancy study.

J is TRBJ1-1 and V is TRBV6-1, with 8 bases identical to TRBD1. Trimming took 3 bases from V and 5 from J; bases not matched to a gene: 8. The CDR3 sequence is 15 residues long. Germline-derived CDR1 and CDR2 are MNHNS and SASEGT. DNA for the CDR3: TGTGCCAGCAGTGAGACAGGGGTATGGGGAACTGAAGCTTTCTTT. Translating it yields CASSETGVWGTEAFF.

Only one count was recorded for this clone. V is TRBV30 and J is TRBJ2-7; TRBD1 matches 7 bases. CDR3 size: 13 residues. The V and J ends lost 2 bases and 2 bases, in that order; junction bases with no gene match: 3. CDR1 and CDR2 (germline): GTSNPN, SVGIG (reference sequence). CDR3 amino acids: CAWSPGTAYEQYF. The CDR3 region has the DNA TGTGCCTGGAGTCCCGGGACAGCCTACGAGCAGTACTTC. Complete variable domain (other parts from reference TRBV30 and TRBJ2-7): SQTIHQWPATLVQPVGSPLSLECTVEGTSNPNLYWYRQAAGRGLQLLFYSVGIGQISSEVPQNLSASRPQDRQFILSSKKLLLSDSGFYLCAWSPGTAYEQYFGPGTRLTVT.

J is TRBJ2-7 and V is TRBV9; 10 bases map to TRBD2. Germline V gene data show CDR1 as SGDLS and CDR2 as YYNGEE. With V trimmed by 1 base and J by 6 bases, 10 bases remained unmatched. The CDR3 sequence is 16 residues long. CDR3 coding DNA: TGTGCCAGCAGCGTACCCGATAGCGGGGGGCCCTCCGAGCAGTACTTC. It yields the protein CASSVPDSGGPSEQYF.

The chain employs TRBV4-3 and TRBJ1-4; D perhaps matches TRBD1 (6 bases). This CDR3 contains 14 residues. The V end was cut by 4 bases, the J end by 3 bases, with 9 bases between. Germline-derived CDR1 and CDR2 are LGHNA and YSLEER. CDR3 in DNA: TGCGCCAGCAGCCGGGACATTTCTAATGAAAAACTGTTTTTT. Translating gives CASSRDISNEKLFF.

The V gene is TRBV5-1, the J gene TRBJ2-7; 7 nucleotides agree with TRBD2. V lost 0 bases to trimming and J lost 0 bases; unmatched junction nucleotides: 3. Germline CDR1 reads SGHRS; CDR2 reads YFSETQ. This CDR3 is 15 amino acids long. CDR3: CASSLAAGSSYEQYF. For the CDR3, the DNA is TGCGCCAGCAGCTTGGCAGCGGGGAGCTCCTACGAGCAGTACTTC.

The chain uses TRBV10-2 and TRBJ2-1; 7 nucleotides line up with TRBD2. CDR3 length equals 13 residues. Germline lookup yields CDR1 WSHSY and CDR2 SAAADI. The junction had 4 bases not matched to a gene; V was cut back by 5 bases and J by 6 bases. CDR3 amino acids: CASSSTSSNEQFF. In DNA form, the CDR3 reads TGCGCCAGCAGTTCGACTAGCAGCAATGAGCAGTTCTTC.

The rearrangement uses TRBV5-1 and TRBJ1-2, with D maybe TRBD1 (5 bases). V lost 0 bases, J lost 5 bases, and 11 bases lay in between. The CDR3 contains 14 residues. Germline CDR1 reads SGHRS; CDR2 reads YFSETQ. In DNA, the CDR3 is TGCGCCAGCAGCTTGGAGGGCAGGGCGTATGGCTACACCTTC. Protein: CASSLEGRAYGYTF.

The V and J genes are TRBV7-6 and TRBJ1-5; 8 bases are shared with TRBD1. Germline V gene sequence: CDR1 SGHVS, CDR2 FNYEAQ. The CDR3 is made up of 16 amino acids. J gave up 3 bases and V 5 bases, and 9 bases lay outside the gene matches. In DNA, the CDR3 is TGTGCCAGCAGCCCAGACAGGGGCCAATCCAATCAGCCCCAGCATTTT. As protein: CASSPDRGQSNQPQHF.

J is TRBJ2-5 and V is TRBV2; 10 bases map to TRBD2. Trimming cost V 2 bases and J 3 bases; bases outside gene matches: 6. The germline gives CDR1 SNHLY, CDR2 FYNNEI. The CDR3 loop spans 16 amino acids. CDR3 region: CASSEMLAGAEETQYF. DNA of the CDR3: TGTGCCAGCAGTGAAATGCTAGCGGGGGCGGAAGAGACCCAGTACTTC.

Here the CDR3 reads CASSSLSFSGELFF. The CDR3 nucleotides read TGTGCCAGCAGCTCCTTGAGCTTCTCCGGGGAGCTGTTTTTT. This sequence joins TRBV7-2 and TRBJ2-2, with D unresolved. Trimming removed 4 bases from V and 6 bases from J, with 12 bases in between. From germline, CDR1 is SGHTA and CDR2 FQGNSA. The CDR3 contains 14 residues.

The CDR3 here is CSVEDGKGSFF. CDR3 bases: TGCAGCGTTGAAGACGGAAAGGGGTCTTTCTTT. The chain employs TRBV29-1 and TRBJ1-1, with D maybe TRBD1 (5 bases). V dropped 0 bases and J dropped 12 bases, with 11 bases sitting between them. Germline CDR1 and CDR2: SQVTM and ANQGSEA. The CDR3 covers 11 residues.

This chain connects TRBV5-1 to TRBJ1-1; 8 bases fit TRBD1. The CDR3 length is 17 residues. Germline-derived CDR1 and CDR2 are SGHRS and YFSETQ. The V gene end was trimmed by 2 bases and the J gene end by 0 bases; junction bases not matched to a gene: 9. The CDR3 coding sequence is TGCGCCAGCAGCTTACCTTCAGGGGGCTGGATGAACACTGAAGCTTTCTTT. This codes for CASSLPSGGWMNTEAFF.

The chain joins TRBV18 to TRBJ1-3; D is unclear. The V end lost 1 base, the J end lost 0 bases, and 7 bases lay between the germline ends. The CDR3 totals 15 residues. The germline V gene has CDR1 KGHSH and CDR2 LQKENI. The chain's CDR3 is CASSPRRASGNTIYF. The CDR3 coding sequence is TGTGCCAGCTCACCACGGCGGGCCTCTGGAAACACCATATATTTT.

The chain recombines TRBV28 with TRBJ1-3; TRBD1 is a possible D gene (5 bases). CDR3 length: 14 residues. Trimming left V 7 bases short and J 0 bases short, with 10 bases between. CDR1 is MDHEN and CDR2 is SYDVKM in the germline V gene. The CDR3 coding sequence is TGTGCCAGCACCGACAGCCGCTCTGGAAACACCATATATTTT. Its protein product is CASTDSRSGNTIYF.

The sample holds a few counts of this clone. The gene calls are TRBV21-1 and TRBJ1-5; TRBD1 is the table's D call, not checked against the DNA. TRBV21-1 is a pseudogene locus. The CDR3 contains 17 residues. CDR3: CASSGPGTGGENQPQHF. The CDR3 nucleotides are TGTGCCAGCAGCGGTCCCGGGACAGGGGGGGAGAATCAGCCCCAGCATTTT.

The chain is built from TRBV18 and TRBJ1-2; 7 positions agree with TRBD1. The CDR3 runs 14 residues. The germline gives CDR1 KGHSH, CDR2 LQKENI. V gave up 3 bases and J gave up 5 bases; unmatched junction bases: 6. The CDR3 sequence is CASSPGTDLYGYTF. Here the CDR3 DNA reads TGTGCCAGCTCACCGGGGACAGACTTATATGGCTACACCTTC.

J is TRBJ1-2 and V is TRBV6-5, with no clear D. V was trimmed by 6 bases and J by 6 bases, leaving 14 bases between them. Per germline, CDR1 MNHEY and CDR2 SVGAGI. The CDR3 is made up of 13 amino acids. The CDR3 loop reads CASSPPTKHGYTF. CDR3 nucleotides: TGTGCCAGCAGCCCCCCCACAAAACATGGCTACACCTTC.

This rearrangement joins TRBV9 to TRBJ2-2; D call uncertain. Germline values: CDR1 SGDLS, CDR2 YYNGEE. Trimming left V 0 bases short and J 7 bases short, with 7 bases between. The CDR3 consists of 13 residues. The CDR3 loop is CASSVASRGELFF. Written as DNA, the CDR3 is TGTGCCAGCAGCGTAGCGTCCCGCGGGGAGCTGTTTTTT.

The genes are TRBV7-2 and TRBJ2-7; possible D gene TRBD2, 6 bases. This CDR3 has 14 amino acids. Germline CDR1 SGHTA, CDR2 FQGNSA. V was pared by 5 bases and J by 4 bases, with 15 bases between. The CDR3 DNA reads TGTGCCAGCAGCGTGGGACTGCCTCCTTACGAGCAGTACTTC. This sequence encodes CASSVGLPPYEQYF.

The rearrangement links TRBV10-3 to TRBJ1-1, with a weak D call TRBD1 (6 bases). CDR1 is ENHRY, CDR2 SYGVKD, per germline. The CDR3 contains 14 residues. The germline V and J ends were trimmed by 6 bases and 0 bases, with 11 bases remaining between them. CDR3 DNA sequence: TGTGCCATCAGCTACAGGGCAATGAACACTGAAGCTTTCTTT. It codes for CAISYRAMNTEAFF.

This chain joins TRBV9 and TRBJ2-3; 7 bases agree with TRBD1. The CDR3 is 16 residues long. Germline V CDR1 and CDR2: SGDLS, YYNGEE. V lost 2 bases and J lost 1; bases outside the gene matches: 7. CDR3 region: CASSVRGDSRTDTQYF. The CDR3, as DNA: TGTGCCAGCAGCGTCAGAGGGGACAGCCGCACAGATACGCAGTATTTT.

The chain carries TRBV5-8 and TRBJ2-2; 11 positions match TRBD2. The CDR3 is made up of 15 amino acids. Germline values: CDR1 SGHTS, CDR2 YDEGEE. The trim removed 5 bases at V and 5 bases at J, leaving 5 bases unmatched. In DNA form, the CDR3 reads TGTGCCAGCAGTTCCGGGACTAGCGGAACCGGGGAGCTGTTTTTT. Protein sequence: CASSSGTSGTGELFF.

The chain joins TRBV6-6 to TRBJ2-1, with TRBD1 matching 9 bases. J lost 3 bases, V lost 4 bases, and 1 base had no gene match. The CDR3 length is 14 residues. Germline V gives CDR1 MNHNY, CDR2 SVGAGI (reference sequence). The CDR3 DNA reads TGTGCCAGCAGTTTGACAGGGGGCTACAATGAGCAGTTCTTC. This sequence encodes CASSLTGGYNEQFF.

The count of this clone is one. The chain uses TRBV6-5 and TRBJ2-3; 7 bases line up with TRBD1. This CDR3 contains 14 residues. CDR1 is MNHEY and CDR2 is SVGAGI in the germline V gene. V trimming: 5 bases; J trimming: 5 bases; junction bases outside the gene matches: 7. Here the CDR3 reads CASSHRDRRDTQYF. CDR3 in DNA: TGTGCCAGCAGTCACCGGGACAGACGAGATACGCAGTATTTT.

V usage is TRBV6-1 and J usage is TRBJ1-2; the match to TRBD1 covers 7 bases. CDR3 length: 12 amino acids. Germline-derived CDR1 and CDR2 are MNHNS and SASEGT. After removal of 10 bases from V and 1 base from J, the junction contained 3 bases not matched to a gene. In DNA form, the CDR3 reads TGTGCCACTAGACAGGGTAACTATGGCTACACCTTC. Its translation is CATRQGNYGYTF.

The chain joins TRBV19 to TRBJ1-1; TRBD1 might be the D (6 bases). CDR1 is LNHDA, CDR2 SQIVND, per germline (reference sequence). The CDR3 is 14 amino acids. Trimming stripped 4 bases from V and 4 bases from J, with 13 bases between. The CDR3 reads CASSNQGRGTEAFF. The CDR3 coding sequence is TGTGCCAGTAGTAATCAAGGCAGGGGCACTGAAGCTTTCTTT.

The CDR3 loop reads CASSPGGQGYNEQFF. The CDR3 DNA reads as TGTGCCAGCAGCCCCGGAGGACAGGGGTACAATGAGCAGTTCTTC. The chain employs TRBV11-3 and TRBJ2-1, with 9 bases fitting TRBD1. The CDR3 totals 15 residues. CDR1 is SGHNT and CDR2 is YENEEA in the germline V gene. After removal of 5 bases from V and 4 bases from J, the junction contained 6 bases not matched to a gene.

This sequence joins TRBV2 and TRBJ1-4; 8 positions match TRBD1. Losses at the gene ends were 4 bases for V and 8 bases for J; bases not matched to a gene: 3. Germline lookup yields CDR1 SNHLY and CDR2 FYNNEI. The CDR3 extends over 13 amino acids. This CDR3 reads CASSGQGKEKLFF. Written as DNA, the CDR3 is TGTGCCAGCAGTGGACAGGGGAAGGAAAAACTGTTTTTT.

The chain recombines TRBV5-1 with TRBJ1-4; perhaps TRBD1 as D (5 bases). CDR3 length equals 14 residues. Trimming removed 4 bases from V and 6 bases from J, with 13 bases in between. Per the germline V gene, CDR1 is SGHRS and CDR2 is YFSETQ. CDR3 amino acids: CASSDTGGDEKLFF. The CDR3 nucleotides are TGCGCCAGCAGCGACACCGGGGGGGATGAAAAACTGTTTTTT.

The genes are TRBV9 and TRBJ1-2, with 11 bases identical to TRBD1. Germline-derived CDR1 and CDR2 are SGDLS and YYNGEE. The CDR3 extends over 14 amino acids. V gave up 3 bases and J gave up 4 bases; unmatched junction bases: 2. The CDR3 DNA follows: TGTGCCAGCAGCGGTGGACAGGGGGCCTATGGCTACACCTTC. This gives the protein CASSGGQGAYGYTF. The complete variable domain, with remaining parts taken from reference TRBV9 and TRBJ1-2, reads DSGVTQTPKHLITATGQRVTLRCSPRSGDLSVYWYQQSLDQGLQFLIQYYNGEERAKGNILERFSAQQFPDLHSELNLSSLELGDSALYFCASSGGQGAYGYTFGSGTRLTVV.